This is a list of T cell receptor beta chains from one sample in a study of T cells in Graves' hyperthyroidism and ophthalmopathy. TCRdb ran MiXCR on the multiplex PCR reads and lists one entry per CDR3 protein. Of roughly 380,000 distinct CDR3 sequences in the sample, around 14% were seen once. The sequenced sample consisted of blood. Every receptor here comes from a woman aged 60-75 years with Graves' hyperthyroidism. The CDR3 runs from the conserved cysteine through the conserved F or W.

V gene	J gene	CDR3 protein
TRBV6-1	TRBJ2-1	CASRKAGAPANEQFF
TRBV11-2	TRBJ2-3	CASSFSNTDTQYF
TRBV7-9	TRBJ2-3	CASSVIGTVRLAVISDTQYF
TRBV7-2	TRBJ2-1	CASSLGALRWVGNEQFF
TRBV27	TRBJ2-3	CASSLDNRDTQYF
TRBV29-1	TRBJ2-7	CSVRHQDYEQYF
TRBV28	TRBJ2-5	CASSDRDREAETQYF
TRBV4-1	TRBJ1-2	CASSQGQLYGYTF
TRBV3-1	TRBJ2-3	CASSHSGGGTDTQYF
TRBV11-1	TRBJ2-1	CASRHRTGANEQFF
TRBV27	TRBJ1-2	CASSLDPSDYGYIF
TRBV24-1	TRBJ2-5	CATSGRGQETQYF
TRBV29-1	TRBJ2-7	CSVPSTGAYEQYF
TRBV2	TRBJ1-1	CASSLWDTEAFF
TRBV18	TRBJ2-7	CASSPAGVGNEQYF
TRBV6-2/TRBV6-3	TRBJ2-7	CASSRTGSGEQYF
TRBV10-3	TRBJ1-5	CATGEQGPYSNQPQHF
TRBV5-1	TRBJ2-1	CASSLAPGGGDNEQFF
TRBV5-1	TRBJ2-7	CASSWGSGSYEQYF
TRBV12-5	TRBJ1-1	CASGPRHTENTEAFF
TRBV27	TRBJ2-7	CASSLKVDHEQYF
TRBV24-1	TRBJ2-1	CATRPGTSGDNEQFF
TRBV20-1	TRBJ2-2	CSATPQFTGELFF
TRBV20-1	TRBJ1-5	CSAAQGATDQPQHF
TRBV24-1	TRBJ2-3	CATRNSGREGTQYF
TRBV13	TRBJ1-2	CASSLSGRGTYGYTF
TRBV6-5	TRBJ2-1	CASSYWANEQFF
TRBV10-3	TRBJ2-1	CAISESTSGGPGNEQFF
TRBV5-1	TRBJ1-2	CASSIGTGAYGYTF
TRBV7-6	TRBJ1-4	CASSPFPIEREKLFF
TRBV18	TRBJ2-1	CASSPPIRTIDEQFF
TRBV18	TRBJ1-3	CASSPGVAGNTIYF
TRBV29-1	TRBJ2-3	CSADDWTDLTDTQYF